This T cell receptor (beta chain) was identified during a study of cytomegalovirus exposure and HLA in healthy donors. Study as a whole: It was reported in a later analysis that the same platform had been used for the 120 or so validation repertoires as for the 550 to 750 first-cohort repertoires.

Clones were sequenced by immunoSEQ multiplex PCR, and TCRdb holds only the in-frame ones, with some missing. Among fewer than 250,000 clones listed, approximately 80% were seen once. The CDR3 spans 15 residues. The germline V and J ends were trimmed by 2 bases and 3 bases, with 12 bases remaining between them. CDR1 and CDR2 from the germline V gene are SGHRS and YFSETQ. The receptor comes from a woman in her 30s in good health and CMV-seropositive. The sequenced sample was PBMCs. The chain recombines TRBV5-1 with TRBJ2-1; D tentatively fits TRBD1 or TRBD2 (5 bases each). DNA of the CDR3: TGCGCCAGCAGCTTCGTCCCAGGGAGCTACAATGAGCAGTTCTTC. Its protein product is CASSFVPGSYNEQFF.